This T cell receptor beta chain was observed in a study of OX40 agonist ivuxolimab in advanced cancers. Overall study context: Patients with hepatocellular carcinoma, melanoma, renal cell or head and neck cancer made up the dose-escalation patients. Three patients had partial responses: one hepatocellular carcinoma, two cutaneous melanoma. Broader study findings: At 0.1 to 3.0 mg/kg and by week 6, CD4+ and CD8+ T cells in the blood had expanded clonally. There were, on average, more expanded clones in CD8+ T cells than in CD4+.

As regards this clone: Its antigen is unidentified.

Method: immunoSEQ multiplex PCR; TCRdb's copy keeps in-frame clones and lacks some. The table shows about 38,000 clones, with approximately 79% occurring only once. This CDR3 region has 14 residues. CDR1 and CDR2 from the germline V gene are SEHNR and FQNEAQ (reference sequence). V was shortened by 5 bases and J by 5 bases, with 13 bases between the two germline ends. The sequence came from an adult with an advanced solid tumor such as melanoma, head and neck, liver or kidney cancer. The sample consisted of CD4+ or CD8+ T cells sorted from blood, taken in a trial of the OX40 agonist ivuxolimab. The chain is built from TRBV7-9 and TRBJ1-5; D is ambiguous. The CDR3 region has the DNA TGTGCCAGCAGCCGTCTTACAGTAGATCAGCCCCAGCATTTT. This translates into CASSRLTVDQPQHF.